This TCR beta chain was sequenced in a study of identical twins. Study-wide results and caveats: Out-of-frame alpha sequences common to twins exhibited an excess of low generation probability. Invariant T cells like MAIT and iNKT could partly confound the zero-insertion analyses. Fewer insertions characterized abundant cord blood beta clonotypes, whereas memory repertoires showed none.

TCRdb reprocessed the 5' RACE reads with MiXCR, giving one entry per CDR3 protein. The data show fewer than 900,000 distinct CDR3 sequences, about 20% seen once. CDR1 and CDR2 from the germline V gene are SGHDT and YYEEEE. The V end lost 4 bases, the J end lost 6 bases, and 13 bases lay between the germline ends. This CDR3 has 14 amino acids. Comments on this clonotype: Its antigen is unknown.

The data were also submitted as part of a second study, on T cells expressing NK-cell markers. That paper adds: Among CD8+ T cells from about six donors, dominant NKG2C+ clonotypes accounted for about 1.0-7.0%.

Sample: PBMCs. This TCR came from a woman aged 18-29 years in good health. The chain couples TRBV5-6 to TRBJ2-2; D gene uncertain. The CDR3 region is CASSLIGRPGELFF. The CDR3 region has the DNA TGTGCCAGCAGCCTCATTGGGCGTCCCGGGGAGCTGTTTTTT.